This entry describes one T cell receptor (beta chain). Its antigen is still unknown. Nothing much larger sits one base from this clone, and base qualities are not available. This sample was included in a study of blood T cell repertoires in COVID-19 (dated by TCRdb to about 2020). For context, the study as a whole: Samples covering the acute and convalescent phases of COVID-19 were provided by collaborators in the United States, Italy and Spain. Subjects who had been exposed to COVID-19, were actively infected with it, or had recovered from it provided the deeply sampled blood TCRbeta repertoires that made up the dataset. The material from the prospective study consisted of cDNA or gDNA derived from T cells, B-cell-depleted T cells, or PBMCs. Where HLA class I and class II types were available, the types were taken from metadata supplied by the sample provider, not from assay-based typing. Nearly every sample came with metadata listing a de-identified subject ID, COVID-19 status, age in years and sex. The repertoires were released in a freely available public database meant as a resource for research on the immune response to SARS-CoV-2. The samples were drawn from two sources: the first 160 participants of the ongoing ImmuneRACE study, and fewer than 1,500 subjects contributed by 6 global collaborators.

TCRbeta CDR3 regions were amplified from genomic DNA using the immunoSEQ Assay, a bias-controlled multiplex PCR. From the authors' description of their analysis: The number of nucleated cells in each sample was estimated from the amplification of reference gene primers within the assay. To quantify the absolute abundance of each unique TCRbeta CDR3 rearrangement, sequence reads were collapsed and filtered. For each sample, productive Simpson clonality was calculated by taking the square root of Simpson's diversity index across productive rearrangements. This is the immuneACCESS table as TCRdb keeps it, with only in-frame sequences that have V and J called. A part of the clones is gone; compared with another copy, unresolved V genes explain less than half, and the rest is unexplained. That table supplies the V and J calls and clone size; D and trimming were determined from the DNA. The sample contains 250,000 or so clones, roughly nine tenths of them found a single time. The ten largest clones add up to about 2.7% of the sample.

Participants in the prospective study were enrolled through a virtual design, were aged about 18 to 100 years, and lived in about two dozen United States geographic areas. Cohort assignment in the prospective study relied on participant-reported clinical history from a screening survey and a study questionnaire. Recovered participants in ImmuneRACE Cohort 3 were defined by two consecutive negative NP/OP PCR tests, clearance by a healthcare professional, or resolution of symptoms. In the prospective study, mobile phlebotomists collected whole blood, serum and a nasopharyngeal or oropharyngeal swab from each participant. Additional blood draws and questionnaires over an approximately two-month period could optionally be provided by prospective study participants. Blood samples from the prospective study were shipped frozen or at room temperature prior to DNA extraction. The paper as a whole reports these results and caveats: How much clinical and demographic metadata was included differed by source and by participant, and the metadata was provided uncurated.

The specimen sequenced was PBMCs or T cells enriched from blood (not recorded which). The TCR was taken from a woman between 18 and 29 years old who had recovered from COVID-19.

The bases read TGCGCCAGCAGCTTGGTTCTAGCGGGGGGCACAGATACGCAGTATTTT. This yields the protein CASSLVLAGGTDTQYF. The chain joins TRBV5-1 to TRBJ2-3, and 10 junctional nucleotides match TRBD2. CDR1 and CDR2, per the germline V gene, are SGHRS and YFSETQ. At the junction V is shortened by 0 bases and J by 1 base; bases outside the gene matches: 2. The CDR3 contains 16 residues, cysteine and phenylalanine counted. Left in the record is the CDR3 DNA by itself, 48 bases read in frame from the first base.